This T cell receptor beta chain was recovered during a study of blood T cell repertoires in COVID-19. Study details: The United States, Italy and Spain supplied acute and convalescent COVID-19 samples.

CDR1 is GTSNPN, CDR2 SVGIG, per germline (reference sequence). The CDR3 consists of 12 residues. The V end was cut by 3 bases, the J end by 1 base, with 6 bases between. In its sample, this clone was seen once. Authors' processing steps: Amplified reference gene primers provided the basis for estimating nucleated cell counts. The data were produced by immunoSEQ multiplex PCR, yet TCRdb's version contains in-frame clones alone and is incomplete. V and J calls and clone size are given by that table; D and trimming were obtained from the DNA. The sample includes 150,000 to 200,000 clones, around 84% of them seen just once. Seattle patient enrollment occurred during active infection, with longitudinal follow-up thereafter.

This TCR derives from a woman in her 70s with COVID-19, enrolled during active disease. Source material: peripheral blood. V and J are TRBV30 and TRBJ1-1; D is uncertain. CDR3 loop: CAWSSENTEAFF. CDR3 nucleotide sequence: TGTGCCTGGAGCTCAGAGAACACTGAAGCTTTCTTT.